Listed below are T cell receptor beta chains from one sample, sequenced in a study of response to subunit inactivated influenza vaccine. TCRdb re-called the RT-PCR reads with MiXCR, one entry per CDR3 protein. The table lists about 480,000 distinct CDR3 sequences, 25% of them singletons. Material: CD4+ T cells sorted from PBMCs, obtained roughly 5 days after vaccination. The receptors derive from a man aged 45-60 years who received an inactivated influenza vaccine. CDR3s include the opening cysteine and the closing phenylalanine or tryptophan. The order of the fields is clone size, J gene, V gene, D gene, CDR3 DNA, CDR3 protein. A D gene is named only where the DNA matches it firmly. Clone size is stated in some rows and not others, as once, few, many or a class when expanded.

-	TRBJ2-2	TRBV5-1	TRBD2	TGCGCCAGCAGCCCTCGGGGAGGGCAGACCGGGGAGCTGTTTTTT	CASSPRGGQTGELFF
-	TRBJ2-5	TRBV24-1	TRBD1	TGTGCCACCAGTGATTCCGGGACAGGGTCTTTTGAGACCCAGTACTTC	CATSDSGTGSFETQYF
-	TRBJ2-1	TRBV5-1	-	TGCGCCAGCAGCTTCTTCTTGACCTCCTACAATGAGCAGTTCTTC	CASSFFLTSYNEQFF
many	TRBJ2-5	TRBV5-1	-	TGTGCCAGCAGCTTAGGACGGAACCAAGAGACCCAGTACTTC	CASSLGRNQETQYF
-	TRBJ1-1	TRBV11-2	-	TGTGCCAGCAGCTTAGGGGCGTCGAACACTGAAGCTTTCTTT	CASSLGASNTEAFF
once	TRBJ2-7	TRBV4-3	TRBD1	TGCGCCAGCAGCCAAGACTGGGACAGGGTCTACGAGCAGTACTTC	CASSQDWDRVYEQYF
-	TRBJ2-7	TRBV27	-	TGTGCCAGCAGTTTCAATAACCCTGACGAGGGGCAGTACTTC	CASSFNNPDEGQYF
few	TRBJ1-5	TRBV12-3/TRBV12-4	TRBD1	TGTGCCAGCAGCCCCGGGACAGGGGCTTTTCAGCCCCAGCATTTT	CASSPGTGAFQPQHF
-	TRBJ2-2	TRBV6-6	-	TGTGCCAGCAGTTACTCGAGCCTCGGGGAGCTGTTTTTT	CASSYSSLGELFF
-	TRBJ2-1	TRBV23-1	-	TGCGCCAGGTTTTTCTCCGAGATTGGAGTTAATGAGCAGTTCTTC	CARFFSEIGVNEQFF
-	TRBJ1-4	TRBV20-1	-	TGCAGCCTGGGACGGAATAATGAAAAACTGTTTTTT	CSLGRNNEKLFF
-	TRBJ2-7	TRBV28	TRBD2	TGTGCCAGCCTTGGACTAGCGTCCTACGAGCAGTACTTC	CASLGLASYEQYF
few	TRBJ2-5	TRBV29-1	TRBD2	TGCAGCGTCGCCCGGGGCGGGAGGCCTGAGACCCAGTACTTC	CSVARGGRPETQYF
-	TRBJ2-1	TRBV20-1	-	TGCTGCGCTAGAGATTCGACGGGGGGCGCATCCTACAATGAGCAGTTCTTC	CCARDSTGGASYNEQFF
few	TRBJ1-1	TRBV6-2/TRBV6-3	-	TGTGCCACCTTGCGAAACAGGGAGAACACTGAAGCTTTCTTT	CATLRNRENTEAFF
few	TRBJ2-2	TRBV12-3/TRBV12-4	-	TGTGCCAGCAGTTTCCAGTTGAACACCGGGGAGCTGTTTTTT	CASSFQLNTGELFF
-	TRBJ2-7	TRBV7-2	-	TGTGCCAGCAGCGAGCGGTCAGGGGAGTACGAGCAGTACTTC	CASSERSGEYEQYF
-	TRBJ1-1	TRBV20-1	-	TGCAGTTCTAGATCGGAGGGGATGAACACTGAAGCTTTCTTT	CSSRSEGMNTEAFF
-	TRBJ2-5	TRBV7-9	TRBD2	TGTGCCAGCAGCTCGGGACTATTGGATTCGGAGACCCAGTACTTC	CASSSGLLDSETQYF
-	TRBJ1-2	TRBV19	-	TGTGCCAGTAGTCGGTGGGATGCGAGCTACACCTTC	CASSRWDASYTF
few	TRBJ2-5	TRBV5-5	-	TGTGCCAGCAGCACAACAGGGATGGGGACCCAGTACTTC	CASSTTGMGTQYF
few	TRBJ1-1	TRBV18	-	TGTGCCAGCTCACCGAGGCCGGGGAGGGTGAACACTGAAGCTTTCTTT	CASSPRPGRVNTEAFF
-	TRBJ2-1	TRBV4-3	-	TGCGCCAGCAGCCAAGAAACAGGACGCTCCTACAATGAGCAGTTCTTC	CASSQETGRSYNEQFF
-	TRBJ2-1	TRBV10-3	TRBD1	TGTGCCATCAGGCAGGGGGCAGGCGGGGATAACAATGAGCAGTTCTTC	CAIRQGAGGDNNEQFF
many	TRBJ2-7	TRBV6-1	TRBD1	TGTGCCAGCAGCCAAGGGACAGGGTCCTACGAGCAGTACTTC	CASSQGTGSYEQYF
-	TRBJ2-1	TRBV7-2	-	TGTGCCAGCAGCTTAGCCCCTAGAGGCCGATCCAGCTCCTACAATGAGCAGTTCTTC	CASSLAPRGRSSSYNEQFF
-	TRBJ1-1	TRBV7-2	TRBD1	TGTGCCAACAGCTTAGTCAACAGGGGGACTGAAGCTTTCTTT	CANSLVNRGTEAFF
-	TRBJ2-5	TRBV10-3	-	TGTGCCATCAGACTGCAGGGGGGAGAGACCCAGTACTTC	CAIRLQGGETQYF
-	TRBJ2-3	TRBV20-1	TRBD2	TGCAGTGCTAGGGCCGGGACTAGCGGGGGGGCCGGAGATACGCAGTATTTT	CSARAGTSGGAGDTQYF
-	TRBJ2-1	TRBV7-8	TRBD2	TGTGCCAGCAGCTTACTAGCGGGGGCAAACAATGAGCAGTTCTTC	CASSLLAGANNEQFF
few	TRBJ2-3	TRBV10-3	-	TGTGCCATCAGTGAGAAGGGGTCAGATACGCAGTATTTT	CAISEKGSDTQYF
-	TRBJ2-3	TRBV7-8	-	TGTGCCAGCAGCTTTATGGGGAGTCTGGCAGATACGCAGTATTTT	CASSFMGSLADTQYF
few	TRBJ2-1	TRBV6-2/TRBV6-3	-	TGTGCCAGCAGTTACTCTATTACTAATGAGCAGTTCTTC	CASSYSITNEQFF
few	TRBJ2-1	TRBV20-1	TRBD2	TGCAGTGCTAGCGTTCAGCGGGAGGGCCGCAATGAGCAGTTCTTC	CSASVQREGRNEQFF
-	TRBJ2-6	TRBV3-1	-	TGTGCCAGCAGCCAAGATAAATCTCGGGGTTCTGGGGCCAACGTCCTGACTTTC	CASSQDKSRGSGANVLTF
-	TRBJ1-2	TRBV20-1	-	TGCAGTGCTAGAGCCACCACAGTTTATAGCTACACCTTC	CSARATTVYSYTF
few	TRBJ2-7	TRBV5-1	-	TGCGCCAGCAGCTTCATTTCCGGAGGTGCAAACTACGAGCAGTACTTC	CASSFISGGANYEQYF
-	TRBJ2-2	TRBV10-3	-	TGTGCCATCAGTGAGACTTACAGGGAAGGGGAGCTGTTTTTT	CAISETYREGELFF
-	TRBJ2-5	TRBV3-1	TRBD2	TGTGCCAGCAGCCGAAGACTAGCGGGAGCGCAAGAGACCCAGTACTTC	CASSRRLAGAQETQYF
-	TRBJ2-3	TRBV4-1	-	TGCGCCAGCAGCCAAGATGGGGGGCGATATACGCAGTATTTT	CASSQDGGRYTQYF
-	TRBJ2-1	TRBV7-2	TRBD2	TGTGCCAGCAGCTTAAACGCGGGGGGGACCTACAATGAGCAGTTCTTC	CASSLNAGGTYNEQFF
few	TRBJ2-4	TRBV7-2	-	TGTGCCAGCAGTAAGGGAGGGGGGCCTCTTTACTTC	CASSKGGGPLYF
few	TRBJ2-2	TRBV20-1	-	TGCAGTGCTAGAGATCGGGGCACCGGGGAGCTGTTTTTT	CSARDRGTGELFF
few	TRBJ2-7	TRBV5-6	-	TGTGCCAGCAGCCATCCGGGACACTCATACGAGCAGTACTTC	CASSHPGHSYEQYF
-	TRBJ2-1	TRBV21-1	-	TGTGCCAGCAGCTTCGAGGGGGACAGGGTTGGGAGGGAGCAGTTCTTC	CASSFEGDRVGREQFF
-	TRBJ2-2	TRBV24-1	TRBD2	TGTGCCACCAGTGATTCATTGACTAGCGGGAGGGCCTTGGGGACCGGGGAGCTGTTTTTT	CATSDSLTSGRALGTGELFF
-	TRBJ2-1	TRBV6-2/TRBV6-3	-	TGTGCCAGCGAAGCCGGGACACACTCCTACAATGAGCAGTTCTTC	CASEAGTHSYNEQFF
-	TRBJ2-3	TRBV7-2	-	TGTGCCAGCAGTTCATCACGGACAGTGTATGGAGTTACGCAGTATTTT	CASSSSRTVYGVTQYF
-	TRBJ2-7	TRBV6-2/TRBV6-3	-	TGTGCCAGCAGCCCATCCACAGGGCACTACGAGCAGTACTTC	CASSPSTGHYEQYF
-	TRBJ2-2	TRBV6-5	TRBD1	TGTGCCAGCAGTTACAGGGGGCCCGCCGGGGAGCTGTTTTTT	CASSYRGPAGELFF
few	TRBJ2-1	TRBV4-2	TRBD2	TGTGCCAGCAGCCAAGACCCTAGCGGGATCTACAATGAGCAGTTCTTC	CASSQDPSGIYNEQFF
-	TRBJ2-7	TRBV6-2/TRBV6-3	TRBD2	TGTGCCAGCACTCCGAGACTAGCTGCCGAGCAGTACTTC	CASTPRLAAEQYF
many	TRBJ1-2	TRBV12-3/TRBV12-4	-	TGTGCCAGCAGTTTACCCCCGCGAGGCTACACCTTC	CASSLPPRGYTF
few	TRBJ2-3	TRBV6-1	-	TGTGCCAGCACGCAGTCCTTAAGCACAGATACGCAGTATTTT	CASTQSLSTDTQYF
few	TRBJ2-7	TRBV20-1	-	TGCAGTGCTTCCCACCTGTACGAGCAGTACTTC	CSASHLYEQYF